Below, one TCR beta chain is given with its context. The antigen is unknown. TCR beta VDJ and CDR3 profiles were obtained from a genomic DNA template. One entry per CDR3 protein results from TCRdb running MiXCR on the reads. The sample consists of more than 150,000 distinct CDR3 sequences, around 66% of them appearing once. The CDR3 totals 15 residues. V lost 0 bases, J lost 5 bases, and 6 bases stayed unmatched. The germline V gene has CDR1 ENHRY and CDR2 SYGVKD. These data come from a study of CD8+CD57+ T cells in acquired aplastic anemia. Study summary: Mean DNA quantity obtained from sorted CD4+ and CD8+ cells was 2.5 to 4 ug. Findings of the study overall: For CD8+ Simpson's diversity, patients and controls showed no significant difference. Sharing between patients and controls was observed for twenty-nine CD8+ CDR3 sequences.

The sample consisted of sorted CD4+, CD8+, or CD8+CD57+ T cells (not recorded which) from PBMCs. The sequence was collected from a human donor with severe aplastic anemia or a healthy control (not recorded which). The chain links TRBV10-3 to TRBJ2-7; TRBD1 matches at 8 bases. CDR3 loop: CAISESDRVGDEQYF. In nucleotides, the CDR3 is TGTGCCATCAGTGAGTCGGACAGGGTTGGGGACGAGCAGTACTTC.